This is a list of T cell receptor beta chains from one sample in a study of T-cell reconstitution after alpha-beta-depleted transplantation in children. TCRdb reprocessed the PCR reads via MiXCR and lists one record per CDR3 protein. Altogether hundreds of thousands of distinct CDR3 sequences are present, 15% to 20% being singletons, with the ten largest covering about 1.1%. Here the sequenced sample was PBMCs from the stem cell graft donor, taken from the stem cell graft. The source is a human donor who donated a stem cell graft to a child with acute myeloid leukemia. Both conserved end residues are part of each CDR3. The D gene is left open where the match is weak. The size field is filled for only some rows; it gives once, few, many or a size class.

d_gene | j_gene | abundance | v_gene | CDR3aa | CDR3nt
TRBD1 | TRBJ1-1 | many | TRBV7-2 | CASRTGQTNTEAFF | TGTGCCAGCAGGACGGGACAGACGAACACTGAAGCTTTCTTT
TRBD2 | TRBJ2-1 | . | TRBV11-2 | CASSLVSASGGRGGNEQFF | TGTGCCAGCAGCTTAGTGTCGGCTAGCGGGGGACGCGGGGGTAATGAGCAGTTCTTC
. | TRBJ2-1 | many | TRBV20-1 | CSAGGRTRDAFYEQFF | TGCAGTGCTGGAGGCCGGACGCGAGATGCATTCTATGAGCAGTTCTTC
. | TRBJ2-7 | few | TRBV7-8 | CASSLGAGKEQYF | TGTGCCAGCAGCTTAGGGGCAGGGAAGGAGCAGTACTTC
. | TRBJ2-3 | many | TRBV29-1 | CSGRGDTQYF | TGCAGCGGCAGGGGAGATACGCAGTATTTT
. | TRBJ2-1 | . | TRBV20-1 | CSARAAWINNEQFF | TGCAGTGCTAGAGCCGCCTGGATCAACAATGAGCAGTTCTTC
. | TRBJ2-5 | . | TRBV20-1 | CCAHRGGRDSKETQYF | TGCTGTGCCCATCGGGGGGGTCGGGACAGTAAAGAGACCCAGTACTTC
. | TRBJ2-5 | . | TRBV20-1 | CSARVSTAETQYF | TGCAGTGCTAGAGTATCGACTGCAGAGACCCAGTACTTC
. | TRBJ2-2 | many | TRBV29-1 | CSAVRTGELFF | TGCAGCGCAGTGAGGACCGGGGAGCTGTTTTTT
TRBD1 | TRBJ2-1 | many | TRBV6-5 | CASSTPGTGLVNEQFF | TGTGCCAGCAGTACCCCCGGGACAGGGCTAGTCAATGAGCAGTTCTTC
. | TRBJ1-2 | many | TRBV12-3/TRBV12-4 | CASSFPDRSYGYTF | TGTGCCAGCAGTTTTCCCGACAGATCCTATGGCTACACCTTC
. | TRBJ1-4 | . | TRBV20-1 | CSARDGAGEKLFF | TGCAGTGCTAGAGATGGGGCGGGTGAAAAACTGTTTTTT
. | TRBJ2-1 | many | TRBV12-3/TRBV12-4 | CASSRRQSSYNEQFF | TGTGCCAGCAGTCGACGTCAGAGCTCCTACAATGAGCAGTTCTTC
. | TRBJ2-5 | . | TRBV30 | CAWSVRTQETQYF | TGTGCCTGGAGTGTACGAACACAAGAGACCCAGTACTTC
TRBD2 | TRBJ2-1 | many | TRBV6-5 | CASSFQAGTTYNEQFF | TGTGCCAGCAGTTTCCAAGCGGGGACTACCTACAATGAGCAGTTCTTC
. | TRBJ2-5 | . | TRBV5-5 | CASTPDPGWETQYF | TGTGCCAGCACCCCGGATCCAGGGTGGGAGACCCAGTACTTC
TRBD2 | TRBJ2-4 | many | TRBV20-1 | CSAREYGGAKNIQYF | TGCAGTGCTAGAGAGTACGGGGGGGCCAAAAACATTCAGTACTTC
TRBD1 | TRBJ1-2 | . | TRBV27 | CASTGTGANYDYTF | TGTGCCAGCACAGGGACAGGAGCTAACTATGACTACACCTTC
. | TRBJ2-1 | few | TRBV12-3/TRBV12-4 | CASSQLQSSYNEQFF | TGTGCCAGCAGTCAACTCCAGTCGTCCTACAATGAGCAGTTCTTC